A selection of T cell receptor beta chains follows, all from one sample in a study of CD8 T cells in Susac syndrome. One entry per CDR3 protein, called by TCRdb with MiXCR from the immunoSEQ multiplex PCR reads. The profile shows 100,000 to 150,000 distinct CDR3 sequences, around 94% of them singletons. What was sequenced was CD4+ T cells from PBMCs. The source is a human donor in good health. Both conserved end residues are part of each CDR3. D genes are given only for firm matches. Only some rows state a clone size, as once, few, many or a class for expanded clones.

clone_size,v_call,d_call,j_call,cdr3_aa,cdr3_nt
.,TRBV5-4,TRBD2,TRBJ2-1,CASSASGKAGSEQFF,TGTGCCAGCAGCGCAAGCGGGAAGGCTGGGAGTGAGCAGTTCTTC
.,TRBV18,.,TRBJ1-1,CASSPPVRSEAFF,TGTGCCAGCTCACCACCAGTGAGGTCTGAAGCTTTCTTT
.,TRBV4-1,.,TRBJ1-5,CASRPWQGAPNQPQHF,TGCGCCAGCAGACCTTGGCAGGGAGCACCCAATCAGCCCCAGCATTTT
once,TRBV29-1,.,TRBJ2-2,CSVAPALDGELFF,TGCAGCGTTGCCCCCGCCCTAGACGGGGAGCTGTTTTTT
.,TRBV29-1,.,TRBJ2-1,CSVEDGLTNEQFF,TGCAGCGTTGAGGACGGACTTACGAATGAGCAGTTCTTC
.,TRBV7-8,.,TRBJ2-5,CASSLDPGRGTQYF,TGTGCCAGCAGCTTAGATCCAGGCAGGGGGACCCAGTACTTC
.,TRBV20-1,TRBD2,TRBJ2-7,CSASRTSGSSEQYF,TGCAGTGCTAGTCGGACTAGCGGGAGTAGCGAGCAGTACTTC
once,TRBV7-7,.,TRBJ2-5,CASSPSGIKETQYF,TGTGCCAGCAGCCCCAGTGGGATAAAAGAGACCCAGTACTTC
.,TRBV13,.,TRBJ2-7,CASSAKGVPGQSFYEQYF,TGTGCCAGCAGCGCCAAGGGCGTTCCTGGGCAAAGTTTTTACGAGCAGTACTTC
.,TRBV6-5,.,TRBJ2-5,CASSYLAGASQETQYF,TGTGCCAGCAGTTACCTGGCAGGGGCGAGCCAAGAGACCCAGTACTTC
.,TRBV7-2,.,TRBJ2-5,CASSLGPRQETQYF,TGTGCCAGCAGCTTAGGGCCCCGCCAAGAGACCCAGTACTTC
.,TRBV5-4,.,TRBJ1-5,CASSEGSQPQHF,TGTGCCAGCAGCGAGGGGTCACAGCCCCAGCATTTT
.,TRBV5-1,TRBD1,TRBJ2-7,CASSLVLQGASYEQYF,TGCGCCAGCAGCTTGGTTTTACAGGGGGCCTCGTACGAGCAATACTTC
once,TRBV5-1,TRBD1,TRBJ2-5,CASSSGQGQETQYF,TGCGCCAGCAGCTCGGGACAGGGACAAGAGACCCAGTACTTC
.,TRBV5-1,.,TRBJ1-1,CASSLAQGTEAFF,TGCGCCAGCAGCTTGGCCCAGGGTACTGAAGCTTTCTTT
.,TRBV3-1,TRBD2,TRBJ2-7,CASSQGLAGYSYEQYF,TGTGCCAGCAGCCAAGGACTAGCGGGTTACTCCTACGAGCAGTACTTC
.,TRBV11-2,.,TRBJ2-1,CASSLFSEQFF,TGTGCCAGCAGCTTATTCAGTGAGCAGTTCTTC
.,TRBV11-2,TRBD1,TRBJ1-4,CASSRQGATTNEKLFF,TGTGCCAGCAGCAGACAGGGGGCGACGACTAATGAAAAACTGTTTTTT
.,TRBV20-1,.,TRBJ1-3,CSATGQAGNTIYF,TGCAGTGCTACGGGACAAGCTGGAAACACCATATATTTT
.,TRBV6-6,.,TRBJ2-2,CASSYYQNTGELFF,TGTGCCAGCAGTTACTATCAAAACACCGGGGAGCTGTTTTTT
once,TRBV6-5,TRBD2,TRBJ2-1,CASSYRPSGRATHEQFF,TGTGCCAGCAGTTACAGGCCTAGCGGGAGGGCCACCCATGAGCAGTTCTTC
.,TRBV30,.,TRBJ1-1,CAWGQLMNTEAFF,TGTGCCTGGGGACAACTAATGAACACTGAAGCTTTCTTT
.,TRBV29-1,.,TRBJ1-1,CSVDWKNTEAFF,TGCAGCGTTGACTGGAAGAACACTGAAGCTTTCTTT
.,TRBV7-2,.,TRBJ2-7,CASSLGQGGLEQYF,TGTGCCAGCAGCTTAGGGCAGGGTGGACTCGAGCAGTACTTC
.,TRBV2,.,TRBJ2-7,CASRERERQRYF,TGTGCCAGCAGGGAGAGGGAGAGACAGAGGTACTTC
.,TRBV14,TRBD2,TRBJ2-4,CASSQWNGGAKNIQYF,TGTGCCAGCAGCCAATGGAACGGGGGGGCCAAAAACATTCAGTACTTC
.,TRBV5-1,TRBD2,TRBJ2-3,CASKRETSTDTQYF,TGCGCCAGCAAGCGGGAGACTAGCACAGATACGCAGTATTTT
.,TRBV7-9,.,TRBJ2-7,CASSLGGGTAYSYEQYF,TGTGCCAGCAGCTTAGGGGGGGGGACAGCTTACTCCTACGAGCAGTACTTC
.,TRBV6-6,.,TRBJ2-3,CASSPRTSSTDTQYF,TGTGCCAGCAGTCCCCGGACAAGCAGCACAGATACGCAGTATTTT
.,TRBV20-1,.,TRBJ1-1,CSAQTVNTEAFF,TGCAGTGCGCAGACAGTGAACACTGAAGCTTTCTTT
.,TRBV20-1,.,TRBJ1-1,CSASDRLINTEAFF,TGCAGTGCTAGTGATCGACTGATAAACACTGAAGCTTTCTTT
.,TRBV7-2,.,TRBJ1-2,CASNLGIYYGYTF,TGTGCCAGCAATTTGGGAATTTACTATGGCTACACCTTC
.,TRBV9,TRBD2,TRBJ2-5,CASSDGTSPAGETQYF,TGTGCCAGCAGCGATGGGACTAGCCCCGCGGGAGAGACCCAGTACTTC
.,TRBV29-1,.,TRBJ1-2,CSAWTGHYGYTF,TGCAGCGCCTGGACGGGTCACTATGGCTACACCTTC
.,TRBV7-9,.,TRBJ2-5,CASSLGTMGETQYF,TGTGCCAGCAGCTTAGGGACTATGGGGGAGACCCAGTACTTC
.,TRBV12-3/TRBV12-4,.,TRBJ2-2,CASSFTGELFF,TGTGCCAGCAGTTTCACCGGGGAGCTGTTTTTT
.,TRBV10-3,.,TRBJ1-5,CAISGQGGQPQHF,TGTGCCATCAGTGGGCAGGGTGGGCAGCCCCAGCATTTT
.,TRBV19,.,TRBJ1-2,CASRGDGTGYTF,TGTGCCAGTAGGGGGGACGGAACTGGCTACACCTTC
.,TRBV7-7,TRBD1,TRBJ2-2,CASTLSTQGAGELFF,TGTGCTAGCACCCTTAGCACACAGGGGGCCGGGGAGCTGTTTTTT
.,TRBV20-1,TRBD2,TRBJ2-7,CSARDHGGGSSYEQYF,TGCAGTGCTAGAGATCATGGGGGGGGGAGCTCCTACGAGCAGTACTTC
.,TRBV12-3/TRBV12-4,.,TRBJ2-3,CASSPQYITQYF,TGTGCCAGCAGTCCCCAATATATTACGCAGTATTTT